One sample yielded the 11 T cell receptor beta chains listed below, sequenced in a study of regulatory T cells in long-lasting Graves disease. Building the TCR beta libraries relied on iRepertoire HTBI primers, and CDR3 regions underwent Arm-PCR. TCRdb passed the multiplex PCR reads through MiXCR, listing each CDR3 protein once. The data show around 450,000 distinct CDR3 sequences, about 16% seen once. As to time point: newly diagnosed GD, antithyroid drugs for less than 3 months. Researchers made the TCR library from RNA that was extracted from PBMCs. These data are also associated with another study on T cells in Graves' hyperthyroidism and ophthalmopathy.

Sequenced material: peripheral blood mononuclear cells (PBMCs), taken at new diagnosis, from a patient treated with antithyroid drugs. The receptors here all came from a man aged 35-49 years with Graves disease.

In this sample, this clonotype turned up once. The junction shows a germline mismatch at one end, possibly a read error. The chain links TRBV5-5 to TRBJ2-7; 9 nucleotides agree with TRBD1. The germline V gene encodes CDR1 SGHKS and CDR2 YYEKEE (reference sequence). This CDR3 comprises 15 residues. Here the CDR3 DNA reads TGTGCCAGCAGCTTCCGGGACAGGGTAATCCACGAGCGGTACTTC. Amino acid sequence: CASSFRDRVIHERYF.

This clonotype was seen at least ten times. This sequence joins TRBV2 and TRBJ1-4, with TRBD1 matching over 9 bases. Per germline, CDR1 SNHLY and CDR2 FYNNEI. After removal of 6 bases from V and 7 bases from J, the junction contained 6 bases not matched to a gene. The CDR3 has 14 amino acids. DNA of the CDR3: TGTGCCAGCAGGAACAGGGGGCAGGGTGAAAAACTGTTTTTT. This codes for CASRNRGQGEKLFF. Using reference TRBV2 and TRBJ1-4 for the parts outside the CDR3, the full variable domain is EPEVTQTPSHQVTQMGQEVILRCVPISNHLYFYWYRQILGQKVEFLVSFYNNEISEKSEIFDDQFSVERPDGSNFTLKIRSTKLEDSAMYFCASRNRGQGEKLFFGSGTQLSVL.

The chain employs TRBV2 and TRBJ1-2; D remains ambiguous. Germline loops: CDR1 SNHLY, CDR2 FYNNEI. There are 13 residues in the CDR3. The V end lost 6 bases, the J end lost 8 bases, and 16 bases lay between the germline ends. CDR3 region: CASREMGGDGYTF. As DNA, the CDR3 is TGTGCCAGCAGGGAAATGGGAGGTGACGGCTACACCTTC.

Comments on this clonotype: A much larger clone lies one base from this, so it may be a read error. Likely a read error: the CDR3 ends without its conserved phenylalanine or tryptophan. This sequence joins TRBV7-2 and TRBJ2-3, with D possibly being TRBD1 (6 bases). The CDR3 consists of 15 residues. Germline values: CDR1 SGHTA, CDR2 FQGNSA. V lost 1 base and J lost 6, with 14 bases in between. The DNA of the CDR3 is TGTGCCAGCAGCTTAGGTCCAGGGGCAAGGGATACGCAGTATTCT. Protein product: CASSLGPGARDTQYS.

There are a few counts of this clonotype. A single base separates this from a much larger clone, so it may be a read error. This chain uses TRBV2 with TRBJ1-2; D not resolved. Germline CDR1 reads SNHLY; CDR2 reads FYNNEI. This CDR3 contains 14 residues. Trimming removed 0 bases at V and 8 bases at J, with 13 bases between. CDR3 amino acids: CASSEARSAIGYTF. The CDR3 DNA is TGTGCCAGCAGTGAAGCGCGGAGCGCCATCGGCTACACCTTC.

This clonotype was detected a few times. The chain combines TRBV29-1 with TRBJ2-6; TRBD1 aligns across 10 bases. The CDR3 is made up of 17 amino acids. CDR1 is SQVTM, CDR2 ANQGSEA, per germline. J lost 0 bases, V lost 6 bases, and 8 bases had no gene match. The CDR3 nucleotides are TGCAGCGTGGGGCTGGGACAGGGGATCTCTGGGGCCAACGTCCTGACTTTC. Its translation: CSVGLGQGISGANVLTF.

Many counts were recorded for this clonotype. The chain joins TRBV29-1 to TRBJ2-5, with D perhaps assigned TRBD1 or TRBD2 (5 bases each). The V gene lost 6 bases and the J gene lost 3 bases, with 5 bases spanning the gap. This CDR3 comprises 10 residues. The germline V gene encodes CDR1 SQVTM and CDR2 ANQGSEA. CDR3 region: CSVGEETQYF. The CDR3 region has the DNA TGCAGCGTGGGGGAAGAGACCCAGTACTTC. Looking up the rest from reference TRBV29-1 and TRBJ2-5 gives the full variable domain: SAVISQKPSRDICQRGTSLTIQCQVDSQVTMMFWYRQQPGQSLTLIATANQGSEATYESGFVIDKFPISRPNLTFSTLTVSNMSPEDSSIYLCSVGEETQYFGPGTRLLVL.

Ten or more counts support this clonotype. Relative to the germline gene, one junction end is altered; a read error may explain this. This sequence joins TRBV5-1 and TRBJ2-7; no firm D call. In germline, CDR1 is SGHRS, CDR2 YFSETQ. The CDR3 covers 14 residues. The CDR3 reads CASSLGVRSYEQYF. DNA for the CDR3: TGTGCCAGCAGCTTAGGTGTTCGGAGCTACGAGCAGTACTTC. Complete variable domain (other parts from reference TRBV5-1 and TRBJ2-7): KAGVTQTPRYLIKTRGQQVTLSCSPISGHRSVSWYQQTPGQGLQFLFEYFSETQRNKGNFPGRFSGRQFSNSRSEMNVSTLELGDSALYLCASSLGVRSYEQYFGPGTRLTVT.

This clonotype was detected ten times or more. The chain uses TRBV5-1 and TRBJ2-4; tentative D call: TRBD2 (7 bases). Germline CDR1 is SGHRS and CDR2 is YFSETQ. CDR3 length: 15 amino acids. V lost 4 bases to trimming and J lost 7 bases, with 18 bases between them. The DNA of the CDR3 is TGCGCCAGCAGCGAACCGACAGGCGGGGGCAACATTCAGTACTTC. Its protein is CASSEPTGGGNIQYF.

The table lists this clonotype with many counts. The chain uses TRBV18 and TRBJ2-2; D is perhaps TRBD1 (5 bases). Per germline, CDR1 KGHSH and CDR2 LQKENI. With 5 bases removed from V and 1 base from J, the gap between germline ends came to 5 bases. The CDR3 is 13 amino acids. CDR3 in amino acids: CASSDRNTGELFF. In DNA form, the CDR3 reads TGTGCCAGCTCAGACAGGAACACCGGGGAGCTGTTTTTT.

CDR3 nucleotide sequence: TGCGCCAGCAGCCAAGTGCCCCGGGACAGGTTCTTCGAGCAGTACTTC. Residues: CASSQVPRDRFFEQYF. This chain links TRBV4-1 with TRBJ2-7, with 8 bases lining up with TRBD1. Trimming took 1 base from V and 6 from J; bases not matched to a gene: 11. There are 16 residues in the CDR3. Germline loops: CDR1 MGHRA, CDR2 YSYEKL.